Given below is one TCR beta chain in context. V lost 6 bases and J 10 bases, leaving 15 bases between the germline ends. This CDR3 comprises 11 residues. In germline, CDR1 is DFQATT, CDR2 SNEGSKA (reference sequence). Staff drew 8 to 10 milliliters of peripheral blood from each donor. The entry originates in a study of blood T cells in healthy people across ages. A J-beta primer mix and a sample-barcoded 5' primer were used in a second PCR of roughly 7 to 12 cycles. Each CDR3 protein gets one entry after TCRdb re-called the 5' RACE reads with MiXCR. The repertoire consists of around 1,900,000 distinct CDR3 sequences, with 35% to 50% occurring once and the leading ten covering around 23%.

This receptor was obtained from a human donor in good health. V and J are TRBV20-1 and TRBJ1-2; no firm D call. The sample consisted of blood. CDR3 amino acids: CSAPDTSTYTF. The DNA of the CDR3 is TGCAGTGCCCCAGACACTTCTACCTACACCTTC.